This TCR beta chain came from a study of shared clonotypes between healthy human individuals. Background on the study: Three plates each covered CD4 naive and memory; CD8 naive two, CD8 memory one. Broader study findings: Between several donors, naive CD4 clonotypes were shared at a level of about 5.3%.

To note about this clone: Its target is unknown.

Per germline, CDR1 SNHLY and CDR2 FYNNEI. This CDR3 is 19 amino acids long. Germline trimming cut 3 bases from V and 5 bases from J; bases unmatched to any gene: 20. The split of CD4+ cells yielded CD45RA+ naive and CD45RA-negative memory subsets. Profiling relied on immunoSEQ multiplex PCR, and the TCRdb table lists in-frame clones only, not all of them. The data contain some 300,000 clones, 70% to 75% of them singletons. The J gene is TRBJ1-1, the V gene TRBV2; 8 nucleotides agree with TRBD1. The sequence was obtained from a man aged 30 to 45 in good health. Sample: memory CD4+ T cells sorted from blood. Subset of the sample: CD45RA-negative fraction. The CDR3 protein is CASSDIDRGYKQWKTEAFF. CDR3 bases: TGTGCCAGCAGTGATATTGACAGGGGTTATAAGCAGTGGAAAACTGAAGCTTTCTTT.